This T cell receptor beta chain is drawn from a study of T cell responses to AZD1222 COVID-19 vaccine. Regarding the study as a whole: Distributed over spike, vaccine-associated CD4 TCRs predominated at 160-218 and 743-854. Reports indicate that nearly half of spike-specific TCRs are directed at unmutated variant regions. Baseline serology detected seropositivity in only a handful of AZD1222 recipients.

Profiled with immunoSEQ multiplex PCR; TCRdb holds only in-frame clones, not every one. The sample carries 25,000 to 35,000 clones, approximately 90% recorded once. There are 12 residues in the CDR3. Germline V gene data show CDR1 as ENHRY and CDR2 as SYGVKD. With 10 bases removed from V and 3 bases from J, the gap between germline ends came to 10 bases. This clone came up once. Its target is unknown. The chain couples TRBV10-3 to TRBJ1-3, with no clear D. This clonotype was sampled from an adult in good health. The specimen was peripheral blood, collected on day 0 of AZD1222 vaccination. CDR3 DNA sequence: TGTGCCAGCCAGGACGTTGGAAACACCATATATTTT. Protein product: CASQDVGNTIYF.